One T cell receptor beta chain is described in this entry. The data are from a study of PD-L1 blockade in urothelial cancer. In the study overall: Blood analysis was done at 3 weeks (second dose) and 6 weeks after treatment began. Blood gave a median about 140,000 T cells.

V lost 4 bases, J lost 4 bases, and 16 bases lay in between. The length of the CDR3 is 15 residues. Germline loops: CDR1 SGHAT, CDR2 FQNNGV. Profiled with immunoSEQ multiplex PCR; TCRdb holds only in-frame clones, not every one. The profile shows roughly 53,000 clones, about 83% of them singletons. As to time point: pretreatment peripheral blood. Pretreatment sampling and on-treatment sampling together yielded between 1 and 8 samples for each patient. This chain links TRBV11-2 with TRBJ1-2, with D possibly TRBD1 on 6 matching bases. The sequence came from a woman aged 60-70 years with urothelial cancer. The sample in question was PBMCs, obtained around atezolizumab (anti-PD-L1) treatment. The DNA of the CDR3 is TGTGCCAGCAGCTCCCGAGGGGGGGGGAGCTATGGCTACACCTTC. Translating it yields CASSSRGGGSYGYTF.